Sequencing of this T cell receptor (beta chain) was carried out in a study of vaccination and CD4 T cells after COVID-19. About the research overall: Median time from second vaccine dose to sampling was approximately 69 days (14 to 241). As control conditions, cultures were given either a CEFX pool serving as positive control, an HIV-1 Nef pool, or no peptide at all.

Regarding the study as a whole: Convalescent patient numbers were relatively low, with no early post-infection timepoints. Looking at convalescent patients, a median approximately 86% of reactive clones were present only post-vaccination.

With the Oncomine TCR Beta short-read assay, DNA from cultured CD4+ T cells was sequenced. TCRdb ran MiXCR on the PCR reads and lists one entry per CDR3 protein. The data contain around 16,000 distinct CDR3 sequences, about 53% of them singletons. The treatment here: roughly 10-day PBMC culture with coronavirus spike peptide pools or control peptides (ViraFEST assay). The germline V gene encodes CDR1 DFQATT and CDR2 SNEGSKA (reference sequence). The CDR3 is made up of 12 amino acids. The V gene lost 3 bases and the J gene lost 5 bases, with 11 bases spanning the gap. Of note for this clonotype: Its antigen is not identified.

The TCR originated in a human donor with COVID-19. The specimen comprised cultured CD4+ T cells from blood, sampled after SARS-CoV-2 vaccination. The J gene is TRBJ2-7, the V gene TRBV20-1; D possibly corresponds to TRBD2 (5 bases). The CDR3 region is CSASLASDEQYF. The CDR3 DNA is TGCAGTGCTAGCCTAGCCAGCGACGAGCAGTACTTC.